This T cell receptor beta chain was recovered during a study of blood T cell repertoires in COVID-19. Study background: Samples taken during acute and convalescent COVID-19 were collected in the United States, Italy and Spain. From T cells, B-cell-depleted T cells, or PBMCs came the material, which was cDNA or gDNA.

The authors' processing: The authors estimated nucleated cell counts from reference gene primer amplification. TCRdb's table, derived via immunoSEQ multiplex PCR, lists solely in-frame clones and lacks some. V and J calls and clone size are those listed in that table; D and trimming were worked out from the DNA. The sample lists 350,000 to 550,000 clones; about 89% were seen once. This clone has just one count. Input material: peripheral blood. The TCR originated in a woman aged 25-40 years with acute or convalescent COVID-19.

DNA of the CDR3: TGTGCCAGTAGTATGTCTTACAGGGGGAATGAAAAACTGTTTTTT. It codes for CASSMSYRGNEKLFF. The chain couples TRBV19 to TRBJ1-4; 8 positions match TRBD1. Germline values: CDR1 LNHDA, CDR2 SQIVND (reference sequence). CDR3 length: 15 amino acids. Trimming cost V 3 bases and J 5 bases; bases outside gene matches: 5.